Presented here are 21 T cell receptor beta chains from one specimen sequenced in a study of early stage breast cancer tumors. Sequenced by immunoSEQ multiplex PCR; TCRdb stores in-frame clones only, minus some. The table lists just under 30,000 clones, roughly 86% of them singletons, with about a tenth in the top ten. Sequencing input: blood. Source of these receptors: a person in their fifties or sixties with breast cancer.

This clone has a single count. The chain combines TRBV5-3 with TRBJ1-5, with 8 bases that match TRBD1. TRBV5-3 is identified as an open reading frame with a role that is uncertain. The CDR3 has 16 amino acids. Trimming removed 4 bases from V and 3 bases from J; junction bases left unmatched: 9. Here the CDR3 reads CARSKTRGPDNQPQHF. The CDR3 DNA reads TGTGCCAGAAGCAAAACCAGGGGGCCGGACAATCAGCCCCAGCATTTT.

V is TRBV9 and J is TRBJ2-7, with no clear D. CDR3 length equals 13 residues. In germline, CDR1 is SGDLS, CDR2 YYNGEE. V was pared by 0 bases and J by 3 bases, with 7 bases between. Written as DNA, the CDR3 is TGTGCCAGCAGCGTAGTGCCCAGCTACGAGCAGTACTTC. Translating it yields CASSVVPSYEQYF.

The J gene is TRBJ2-1, the V gene TRBV19; no reliable D call. The germline CDR1 and CDR2 sequences are LNHDA and SQIVND (reference sequence). Trimming took 4 bases from V and 6 from J, leaving 7 bases between them. There are 12 residues in the CDR3. CDR3 coding DNA: TGTGCCAGTAGTAACCTAGTCAATGAGCAGTTCTTC. Translated, it gives CASSNLVNEQFF.

Concerning this clone itself: At one end, the junction sequence differs from germline, possibly due to a read error. The chain carries TRBV2 and TRBJ2-7; 8 bases are shared with TRBD1. From germline, CDR1 is SNHLY and CDR2 FYNNEI. CDR3 size: 15 residues. The CDR3 region has the DNA TGTGCCAGCAGTGGGCGGACAGGGACCTCCCACGAGCAGTACTTC. Translated: CASSGRTGTSHEQYF.

A single count supports this clone. The rearrangement uses TRBV21-1 and TRBJ1-2. TRBV21-1 is annotated as a pseudogene. The CDR3 is 16 residues long. The CDR3 loop is CASSSPRGGGFYGYTF. Written as DNA, the CDR3 is TGTGCCAGCAGCTCCCCTCGAGGGGGGGGGTTCTATGGCTACACCTTC.

The count of this clone is one. V usage is TRBV13 and J usage is TRBJ2-2; tentative D call: TRBD2 (6 bases). With 5 bases removed from V and 2 bases from J, the gap between germline ends came to 9 bases. CDR3 size: 14 residues. Germline CDR1 reads PRHDT; CDR2 reads FYEKMQ (reference sequence). The CDR3 DNA sequence: TGTGCCAGCAGCCCGGGACTTAACACCGGGGAGCTGTTTTTT. Protein sequence: CASSPGLNTGELFF.

The CDR3 coding sequence is TGTGCCAGCAGTTTTGTAGCAGGGGGCTACGAGCAGTACTTC. Protein: CASSFVAGGYEQYF. V is TRBV28 and J is TRBJ2-7, with 7 nucleotides matching TRBD1. Trimming cost V 3 bases and J 3 bases; bases outside gene matches: 5. Germline-derived CDR1 and CDR2 are MDHEN and SYDVKM. The CDR3 covers 14 residues.

The chain links TRBV4-2 to TRBJ2-2; TRBD1 is a possible D gene (6 bases). The CDR3 is made up of 15 amino acids. In germline, CDR1 is LGHNA, CDR2 YNFKEQ. V lost 4 bases and J lost 1, with 10 bases in between. The CDR3 coding sequence is TGTGCCAGCAGCCTCCCGGGACAGAACACCGGGGAGCTGTTTTTT. Its protein is CASSLPGQNTGELFF.

The rearrangement links TRBV5-1 to TRBJ2-4; no reliable D call. This CDR3 is built from 18 residues. The V gene's germline CDR1 is SGHRS and CDR2 YFSETQ. V was shortened by 4 bases and J by 1 base, with 21 bases between the two germline ends. In nucleotides, the CDR3 is TGCGCCAGCAGCCTGGGGTGGGGTGTAGGCTCCGCCAAAAACATTCAGTACTTC. This sequence encodes CASSLGWGVGSAKNIQYF.

J is TRBJ2-1 and V is TRBV7-9, with D possibly TRBD1 on 5 matching bases. Germline assignment: CDR1 SEHNR and CDR2 FQNEAQ (reference sequence). The CDR3 is made up of 11 amino acids. Trimming shortened V by 4 bases and J by 8 bases, and 6 bases separated the two germline ends. The CDR3 is CASSSQDEQFF. The CDR3 nucleotides read TGTGCCAGCAGCTCACAGGATGAGCAGTTCTTC.

CDR3 loop: CASSQSAGQSRYEQYF. The CDR3 DNA reads TGCGCCAGCAGCCAATCGGCGGGACAGTCTCGGTACGAGCAGTACTTC. The rearrangement uses TRBV4-1 and TRBJ2-7; tentatively, D is TRBD1 (7 bases). Between the trimmed V and J ends, which lost 2 bases and 4 bases, there was a span of 18 bases. This CDR3 has 16 amino acids. From germline, CDR1 is MGHRA and CDR2 YSYEKL.

The chain carries TRBV2 and TRBJ1-1, with 9 bases identical to TRBD1. With 6 bases clipped from V and 1 base from J, the junction kept 6 bases outside the gene matches. This CDR3 is 15 amino acids long. CDR1 is SNHLY and CDR2 is FYNNEI in the germline V gene. CDR3 in amino acids: CASRPQGARNTEAFF. In DNA form, the CDR3 reads TGTGCCAGCAGGCCACAGGGGGCTCGGAACACTGAAGCTTTCTTT.

This clone was seen a single time. The chain couples TRBV7-9 to TRBJ1-1; D is perhaps TRBD1 (5 bases). V was shortened by 1 base and J by 2 bases, with 8 bases between the two germline ends. Germline V lookup: CDR1 SEHNR, CDR2 FQNEAQ (reference sequence). This CDR3 has 14 amino acids. The CDR3 spells CASSLGGSNTEAFF. As DNA, the CDR3 is TGTGCCAGCAGCTTAGGGGGCAGCAACACTGAAGCTTTCTTT.

The chain recombines TRBV7-9 with TRBJ2-6; 8 nucleotides agree with TRBD1. The CDR3 is 18 residues long. Germline V gene lookup returns CDR1 SEHNR and CDR2 FQNEAQ (reference sequence). Germline trimming cut 4 bases from V and 0 bases from J; bases unmatched to any gene: 8. Written as DNA, the CDR3 is TGTGCCAGCAGCTCCTTTCTCAGGGGGCCCTCTGGGGCCAACGTCCTGACTTTC. Its translation: CASSSFLRGPSGANVLTF. Based on the CDR3 plus reference TRBV7-9 and TRBJ2-6, the full variable domain is DTGVSQNPRHKITKRGQNVTFRCDPISEHNRLYWYRQTLGQGPEFLTYFQNEAQLEKSRLLSDRFSAERPKGSFSTLEIQRTEQGDSAMYLCASSSFLRGPSGANVLTFGAGSRLTVL.

CDR3: CASSINRYNEQFF. Here the CDR3 DNA reads TGTGCCAGTAGTATCAACAGGTACAATGAGCAGTTCTTC. V gene TRBV19 combines with J gene TRBJ2-1; possible D gene TRBD1, 5 bases. V was shortened by 3 bases and J by 4 bases, with 7 bases between the two germline ends. The CDR3 covers 13 residues. Germline CDR1 is LNHDA and CDR2 is SQIVND (reference sequence). Full variable domain (missing parts from reference TRBV19 and TRBJ2-1): DGGITQSPKYLFRKEGQNVTLSCEQNLNHDAMYWYRQDPGQGLRLIYYSQIVNDFQKGDIAEGYSVSREKKESFPLTVTSAQKNPTAFYLCASSINRYNEQFFGPGTRLTVL.

The chain joins TRBV7-3 to TRBJ2-2, with 8 nucleotides matching TRBD1. Per the germline V gene, CDR1 is SGHTA and CDR2 is FQGTGA. Trimming removed 5 bases from V and 4 bases from J; junction bases left unmatched: 6. This CDR3 is 15 amino acids long. The CDR3 sequence is CASSPSRGPTGELFF. The CDR3 DNA follows: TGTGCCAGCAGCCCTAGCAGGGGGCCCACCGGGGAGCTGTTTTTT.

This sequence joins TRBV29-1 and TRBJ1-5; 7 bases line up with TRBD1. Per the germline V gene, CDR1 is SQVTM and CDR2 is ANQGSEA. The CDR3 is 13 residues long. The CDR3 protein is CNVQTGLNQPQHF. The CDR3 DNA reads as TGCAACGTCCAGACAGGGCTTAATCAGCCCCAGCATTTT.

The V and J genes are TRBV7-2 and TRBJ2-5; 13 bases fit TRBD2. J lost 5 bases, V lost 6 bases, and 12 bases had no gene match. Germline V gene lookup returns CDR1 SGHTA and CDR2 FQGNSA. The length of the CDR3 is 17 residues. The CDR3 DNA is TGTGCCAGCAGTCTAGAGCTCGGGACTAGCGGGATGGAGACCCAGTACTTC. Its protein product is CASSLELGTSGMETQYF. Looking up the rest from reference TRBV7-2 and TRBJ2-5 gives the full variable domain: GAGVSQSPSNKVTEKGKDVELRCDPISGHTALYWYRQSLGQGLEFLIYFQGNSAPDKSGLPSDRFSAERTGGSVSTLTIQRTQQEDSAVYLCASSLELGTSGMETQYFGPGTRLLVL.

V and J are TRBV10-2 and TRBJ2-1; TRBD2 matches 7 bases. The CDR3 runs 18 residues. V gave up 2 bases and J gave up 0 bases; unmatched junction bases: 10. Germline CDR1 and CDR2: WSHSY and SAAADI. CDR3 residues: CASSETNSGGSSYNEQFF. As DNA, the CDR3 is TGCGCCAGCAGTGAGACCAACTCGGGGGGAAGCTCCTACAATGAGCAGTTCTTC.

V gene TRBV9 combines with J gene TRBJ2-1; 16 nucleotides agree with TRBD2. Germline V lookup: CDR1 SGDLS, CDR2 YYNGEE. This CDR3 is built from 14 residues. Trimming cost V 4 bases and J 14 bases; bases outside gene matches: 6. The CDR3 coding sequence is TGTGCCAGCAGCCCCGGGACTAGCGGGGGGGTGAAGTTCTTC. As protein: CASSPGTSGGVKFF.

The rearrangement links TRBV11-1 to TRBJ2-1; tentatively, D is TRBD1 (6 bases). The V gene lost 2 bases and the J gene lost 8 bases, with 13 bases spanning the gap. The CDR3 runs to 14 residues. CDR1 is SGHAT and CDR2 is FQDESV in the germline V gene (reference sequence). CDR3 sequence: CASSLNTGKDEQFF. The CDR3 nucleotides are TGTGCCAGCAGCTTAAATACAGGGAAGGATGAGCAGTTCTTC.